This T cell receptor (beta chain) stems from a study of T cells in Graves' hyperthyroidism and ophthalmopathy. General observations from the study: Most thyroid clonotypes with frequency above 0.001 were detected in blood.

Pregnant or lactating patients were excluded, as were those with uncontrolled infection or other autoimmune disease. Progressors' blood was drawn at hyperthyroidism diagnosis, before ophthalmopathy symptoms. Each 10 ml fresh peripheral blood draw supplied the PBMCs. Concerning this clonotype itself: Its antigen is as yet unknown.

TCR beta CDR3 sequences were amplified from RNA transcripts. In the first-round RT-PCR of the TCR CDR3, the HTBI primer set was used. Each CDR3 protein is one row after TCRdb ran MiXCR on the multiplex PCR reads. The table includes around 260,000 distinct CDR3 sequences, about 25% detected once. Sequenced input: blood. This clonotype was obtained from a man aged 35 to 55 with Graves' hyperthyroidism that later progressed to Graves' ophthalmopathy.

The chain's CDR3 is CASRGAGLEQYF. As DNA, the CDR3 is TGTGCCAGCAGGGGGGCAGGCCTCGAGCAGTACTTC. The chain couples TRBV2 to TRBJ2-7, with a tentative D call TRBD1 (6 bases). The CDR3 contains 12 residues. The germline V and J ends were trimmed by 6 bases and 6 bases, with 12 bases remaining between them. Germline V gene sequence: CDR1 SNHLY, CDR2 FYNNEI.